A selection of T cell receptor beta chains follows, all from one sample in a study of blood T cell repertoires in COVID-19. Method: immunoSEQ multiplex PCR; TCRdb's copy keeps in-frame clones and lacks some. This table has approximately 300,000 clones, around 89% appearing once. The sample consisted of peripheral blood. The receptors derive from a man between 40 and 49 years old with acute or convalescent COVID-19. Each CDR3 is given with its conserved first and last residue. A D gene is named only where the DNA matches it firmly. Not every row has a clone size; where given, it reads once, few, many or a size class.

size,V,D,J,CDR3,DNA
.,TRBV2,.,TRBJ1-2,CASSEDRTNGYTF,TGTGCCAGCAGTGAAGACAGGACGAATGGCTACACCTTC
.,TRBV28,.,TRBJ1-1,CASSLQVNTEAFF,TGTGCCAGCAGTTTACAGGTGAACACTGAAGCTTTCTTT
.,TRBV12-5,.,TRBJ1-1,CASGSGGAQPEAFF,TGTGCTAGTGGTTCGGGTGGGGCCCAGCCTGAAGCTTTCTTT
once,TRBV2,.,TRBJ1-1,CASRDSLNTEAFF,TGTGCCAGCAGGGACAGTCTTAACACTGAAGCTTTCTTT
.,TRBV29-1,.,TRBJ1-2,CSVGTPQNQGGYTF,TGCAGCGTTGGTACACCTCAGAATCAGGGCGGCTACACCTTC
.,TRBV29-1,TRBD1,TRBJ2-7,CSATGGVSYEQYF,TGCAGCGCTACAGGGGGCGTCAGCTACGAGCAGTACTTC
.,TRBV28,.,TRBJ1-4,CASSPYATNEKLFF,TGTGCCAGCAGTCCCTATGCAACTAATGAAAAACTGTTTTTT
.,TRBV2,.,TRBJ1-3,CASSEALRGYTIYF,TGTGCCAGCAGTGAAGCGCTTCGGGGGTACACCATATATTTT
.,TRBV6-4,.,TRBJ2-1,CASSFGAGYNEQFF,TGTGCCAGCAGTTTCGGGGCGGGGTACAATGAGCAGTTCTTC
.,TRBV2,.,TRBJ1-1,CASSVTENTEAFF,TGTGCCAGCAGCGTTACAGAGAACACTGAAGCTTTCTTT
.,TRBV6-5,.,TRBJ1-4,CASSSYRTGDNEKLFF,TGTGCCAGCAGTTCCTATCGGACCGGGGATAATGAAAAACTGTTTTTT
.,TRBV6-6,.,TRBJ1-1,CASTLTRVDTEAFF,TGTGCCAGCACCCTCACCAGGGTGGACACTGAAGCTTTCTTT
.,TRBV6-1,.,TRBJ2-5,CASSEVGWETQYF,TGTGCCAGCAGTGAAGTGGGCTGGGAGACCCAGTACTTC
.,TRBV11-2,.,TRBJ1-2,CASSLDHEGARGYTF,TGTGCCAGCAGCTTAGATCATGAGGGCGCGAGAGGCTACACCTTC
.,TRBV5-1,.,TRBJ1-3,CASSLGGFRGSGNTIYF,TGCGCCAGCAGCTTGGGTGGTTTTCGGGGCTCTGGAAACACCATATATTTT
.,TRBV12-3/TRBV12-4,.,TRBJ2-7,CASSFGGAYEQYF,TGTGCCAGCAGTTTCGGGGGTGCCTACGAGCAGTACTTC
.,TRBV6-5,TRBD1,TRBJ1-5,CASRGQGARDQPQHF,TGTGCCAGCAGAGGACAGGGGGCACGGGATCAGCCCCAGCATTTT
.,TRBV3-1/TRBV3-2,TRBD1,TRBJ1-2,CASRQQGAQSYGYTF,TGTGCCAGTAGACAACAGGGGGCGCAATCCTATGGCTACACCTTC
.,TRBV5-1,.,TRBJ2-7,CASSLEVGQMEQYF,TGCGCCAGCAGCTTGGAAGTTGGCCAGATGGAGCAGTACTTC
.,TRBV3-1/TRBV3-2,TRBD1,TRBJ2-6,CASSLTGTDSSGANVLTF,TGTGCCAGCAGCCTCACCGGGACAGATAGCTCTGGGGCCAACGTCCTGACTTTC
.,TRBV11-2,.,TRBJ1-5,CASSLAERQPQHF,TGTGCCAGCAGCTTAGCCGAACGGCAGCCCCAGCATTTT
.,TRBV15,.,TRBJ1-4,CATSAPRGGDEKLFF,TGTGCCACCAGCGCGCCCCGCGGGGGCGATGAAAAACTGTTTTTT
once,TRBV19,.,TRBJ2-1,CASSRGGDYNEQFF,TGTGCCAGTTCCAGGGGCGGAGATTACAATGAGCAGTTCTTC
.,TRBV19,TRBD1,TRBJ1-1,CASKGQGGNTEAFF,TGTGCCAGTAAAGGACAGGGAGGAAACACTGAAGCTTTCTTT
once,TRBV15,.,TRBJ1-1,CATSRDWAGAFF,TGTGCCACCAGCAGAGATTGGGCCGGAGCTTTCTTT
.,TRBV6-6,.,TRBJ1-2,CASSYGVGGYTF,TGTGCCAGCAGTTACGGTGTGGGCGGCTACACCTTC
.,TRBV24-1,TRBD1,TRBJ2-1,CATSDPGTGANEQFF,TGTGCCACCAGTGACCCTGGGACAGGAGCTAATGAGCAGTTCTTC
.,TRBV5-4,.,TRBJ1-1,CASSLDRANTEAFF,TGTGCCAGCAGCTTGGACAGGGCCAACACTGAAGCTTTCTTT
once,TRBV11-3,.,TRBJ1-1,CASRDSQNGNTEAFF,TGTGCCAGCCGGGACTCCCAAAACGGGAACACTGAAGCTTTCTTT
once,TRBV5-4,TRBD1,TRBJ1-6,CASSLGQGAESSSSPLHF,TGTGCCAGCAGCTTGGGTCAGGGGGCGGAATCGTCTAGTTCACCCCTCCACTTT
.,TRBV2,TRBD1,TRBJ1-1,CASSLSRDSNTEAFF,TGTGCCAGCAGTTTATCACGGGACAGCAACACTGAAGCTTTCTTT
few,TRBV3-1/TRBV3-2,.,TRBJ1-6,CASRPKEYNSPLHF,TGTGCCAGCAGACCCAAAGAGTATAATTCACCCCTCCACTTT
once,TRBV24-1,.,TRBJ1-2,CATSDTAYGYTF,TGTGCCACCAGTGATACCGCGTATGGCTACACCTTC
once,TRBV2,.,TRBJ1-5,CASSAWQSNQPQHF,TGTGCCAGCAGTGCTTGGCAATCTAATCAGCCCCAGCATTTT
.,TRBV19,.,TRBJ2-3,CASRTQGSTDTQYF,TGTGCCAGTAGAACTCAGGGTAGCACAGATACGCAGTATTTT
.,TRBV11-2,.,TRBJ1-3,CASSTWGGNTIYF,TGTGCCAGCAGCACCTGGGGGGGGAACACCATATATTTT
.,TRBV3-1/TRBV3-2,.,TRBJ2-1,CASSPPFSGYNEQFF,TGTGCCAGCAGCCCGCCCTTTAGCGGATACAATGAGCAGTTCTTC
.,TRBV30,.,TRBJ2-7,CAWSVGGGNSYEQYF,TGTGCCTGGAGTGTAGGGGGGGGGAACTCCTACGAGCAGTACTTC
.,TRBV10-3,TRBD2,TRBJ2-1,CAISESELAGLNEQFF,TGTGCCATCAGTGAGTCGGAACTAGCGGGGCTGAATGAGCAGTTCTTC
few,TRBV24-1,TRBD1,TRBJ2-7,CATSDSRTGGNEQYF,TGTGCCACCAGTGATTCAAGGACAGGGGGCAACGAGCAGTACTTC
once,TRBV6-6,TRBD1,TRBJ2-2,CASSWGQGGPGELFF,TGTGCCAGCAGTTGGGGACAGGGTGGCCCCGGGGAGCTGTTTTTT
.,TRBV29-1,.,TRBJ1-3,CSVGGSRSGNTIYF,TGCAGCGTCGGGGGGTCCCGCTCTGGAAACACCATATATTTT
few,TRBV7-5,.,TRBJ2-6,CARSNQTESGANVLTF,TGTGCCAGAAGCAACCAAACAGAGTCTGGGGCCAACGTCCTGACTTTC